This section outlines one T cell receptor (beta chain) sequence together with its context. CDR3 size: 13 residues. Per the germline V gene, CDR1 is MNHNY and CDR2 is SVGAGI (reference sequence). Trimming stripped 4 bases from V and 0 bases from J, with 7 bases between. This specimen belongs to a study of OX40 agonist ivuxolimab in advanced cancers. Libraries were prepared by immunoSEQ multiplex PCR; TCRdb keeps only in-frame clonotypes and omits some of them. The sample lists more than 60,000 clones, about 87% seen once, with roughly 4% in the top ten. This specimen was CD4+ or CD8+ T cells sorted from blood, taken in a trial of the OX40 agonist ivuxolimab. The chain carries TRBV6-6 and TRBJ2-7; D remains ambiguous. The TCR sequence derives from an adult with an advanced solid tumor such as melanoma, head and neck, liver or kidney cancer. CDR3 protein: CASSSPSSYEQYF. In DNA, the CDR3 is TGTGCCAGCAGTTCCCCCAGCTCCTACGAGCAGTACTTC.